The 22 T cell receptor beta chains in this list originate from one sample, sequenced in a study of T cell responses to AZD1222 COVID-19 vaccine. Repertoires were generated with immunoSEQ multiplex PCR, while TCRdb's copy carries only in-frame clones and drops some. The data hold over 150,000 clones, with 85% to 95% observed a single time. This specimen was peripheral blood, taken on day 0 of AZD1222 vaccination. The receptor source for this set is an adult in good health.

This chain connects TRBV9 to TRBJ2-2, with 15 nucleotides matching TRBD2. Germline trimming cut 3 bases from V and 4 bases from J; bases unmatched to any gene: 4. The CDR3 consists of 17 residues. Germline assignment: CDR1 SGDLS and CDR2 YYNGEE. The CDR3 spells CASSEGLAGGRTGELFF. CDR3 nucleotides: TGTGCCAGCAGCGAGGGACTAGCGGGAGGACGCACCGGGGAGCTGTTTTTT.

The chain carries TRBV7-2 and TRBJ1-1; D not resolved. CDR1 SGHTA and CDR2 FQGNSA come from the germline V gene. V was clipped by 2 bases and J by 3 bases, with 7 bases between them. The CDR3 is 13 residues long. For the CDR3, the DNA is TGTGCCAGCAGCTTACAGAGGGACACTGAAGCTTTCTTT. Amino acids: CASSLQRDTEAFF.

This clone appeared a single time. J is TRBJ2-3 and V is TRBV5-1; D gene uncertain. The CDR3 has 16 residues. Germline-derived CDR1 and CDR2 are SGHRS and YFSETQ. Trimming stripped 4 bases from V and 5 bases from J, with 20 bases between. The CDR3 region has the DNA TGCGCCAGCAGCCTGGGCAGGCCTACATTTGGAGATACGCAGTATTTT. Encoded protein: CASSLGRPTFGDTQYF.

This chain joins TRBV6-1 and TRBJ2-3, with unresolved D. CDR1 MNHNS and CDR2 SASEGT come from the germline V gene. V lost 3 bases and J lost 1, with 11 bases in between. CDR3 size: 15 residues. The CDR3 sequence is CASSEVLDGTDTQYF. The DNA for the CDR3 is TGTGCCAGCAGTGAGGTCCTCGACGGCACAGATACGCAGTATTTT.

The rearrangement links TRBV6-2 or TRBV6-3 to TRBJ1-4; a weak D match, TRBD1 (5 bases). Trimming took 6 bases from V and 3 from J, leaving 14 bases between them. The V gene's germline CDR1 is MNHEY and CDR2 SVGEGT. The CDR3 contains 15 residues. The DNA of the CDR3 is TGTGCCAGCAGCCCCCCGGGGGGGGCTAATGAAAAACTGTTTTTT. This sequence encodes CASSPPGGANEKLFF.

The chain joins TRBV30 to TRBJ1-1; 7 nucleotides match TRBD1. Germline V gene lookup returns CDR1 GTSNPN and CDR2 SVGIG (reference sequence). J gave up 6 bases and V 3 bases, and 10 bases lay outside the gene matches. CDR3 length: 14 residues. CDR3 sequence (DNA): TGTGCCTGGAGGGTAGGGGGCGGAATTCCTGAAGCTTTCTTT. Protein: CAWRVGGGIPEAFF. The complete variable domain, with remaining parts taken from reference TRBV30 and TRBJ1-1, reads SQTIHQWPATLVQPVGSPLSLECTVEGTSNPNLYWYRQAAGRGLQLLFYSVGIGQISSEVPQNLSASRPQDRQFILSSKKLLLSDSGFYLCAWRVGGGIPEAFFGQGTRLTVV.

For the CDR3, the DNA is TGTGCCAGCAGCTTGGTAGGCAGCTCTAACTATGGCTACACCTTC. Translation: CASSLVGSSNYGYTF. The V call is TRBV5-4, the J call TRBJ1-2, with D hard to call. V shed 0 bases and J shed 0 bases, with 9 bases lying between them. The CDR3 consists of 15 residues. Germline V gives CDR1 SGHNT, CDR2 YYREEE (reference sequence).

CDR3 bases: TGTGCCAGTAGTGGGCAGGGGAAGGGCATTCAGTACTTC. Amino acids: CASSGQGKGIQYF. J is TRBJ2-4 and V is TRBV19; D perhaps matches TRBD1 (6 bases). The CDR3 length is 13 residues. Germline-derived CDR1 and CDR2 are LNHDA and SQIVND (reference sequence). The V end lost 5 bases, the J end lost 9 bases, and 14 bases lay between the germline ends. The full variable domain, with the rest looked up from reference TRBV19 and TRBJ2-4, is DGGITQSPKYLFRKEGQNVTLSCEQNLNHDAMYWYRQDPGQGLRLIYYSQIVNDFQKGDIAEGYSVSREKKESFPLTVTSAQKNPTAFYLCASSGQGKGIQYFGAGTRLSVL.

The chain employs TRBV7-2 and TRBJ1-5; D gene unclear. This CDR3 spans 13 amino acids. The germline V and J ends were trimmed by 3 bases and 3 bases, with 6 bases remaining between them. CDR1 is SGHTA, CDR2 FQGNSA, per germline. CDR3 sequence reads: CASSLGVNQPQHF. The CDR3 DNA is TGTGCCAGCAGCTTGGGAGTCAATCAGCCCCAGCATTTT.

The chain links TRBV5-1 to TRBJ2-2; TRBD1 matches at 8 bases. Germline CDR1 and CDR2: SGHRS and YFSETQ. With V trimmed by 4 bases and J by 3 bases, 5 bases remained unmatched. CDR3 length equals 15 residues. The CDR3 DNA reads TGCGCCAGCAGCCCCCAGGGGGCGTACACCGGGGAGCTGTTTTTT. Its protein product is CASSPQGAYTGELFF. Full variable domain (missing parts from reference TRBV5-1 and TRBJ2-2): KAGVTQTPRYLIKTRGQQVTLSCSPISGHRSVSWYQQTPGQGLQFLFEYFSETQRNKGNFPGRFSGRQFSNSRSEMNVSTLELGDSALYLCASSPQGAYTGELFFGEGSRLTVL.

The CDR3 DNA sequence: TGTGCCAGCAGTGAGACCGGGACTAGCGGGAGTAATGAGCAGTTCTTC. This codes for CASSETGTSGSNEQFF. The chain has TRBV6-4 and TRBJ2-1, with TRBD2 matching 14 bases. Losses at the gene ends were 3 bases for V and 7 bases for J; bases not matched to a gene: 5. CDR3 length: 16 residues. In germline, CDR1 is MRHNA, CDR2 SNTAGT.

The CDR3 DNA follows: TGTGCCAGCAGTCAATCCGGGACGGGCAATGAAAAACTGTTTTTT. Protein sequence: CASSQSGTGNEKLFF. The chain employs TRBV6-4 and TRBJ1-4, with a possible D match to TRBD1 (5 bases). This CDR3 region has 15 residues. Germline V gives CDR1 MRHNA, CDR2 SNTAGT. V dropped 5 bases and J dropped 5 bases, with 15 bases sitting between them.

V is TRBV7-2 and J is TRBJ1-5; D is undetermined. The CDR3 is made up of 12 amino acids. From germline, CDR1 is SGHTA and CDR2 FQGNSA. Trimming left V 5 bases short and J 3 bases short, with 5 bases between. CDR3 sequence reads: CASSLYNQPQHF. CDR3 nucleotide sequence: TGTGCCAGCAGCCTCTACAATCAGCCCCAGCATTTT.

CDR3 protein: CASSSGQGTTEAFF. CDR3 coding DNA: TGTGCCAGCAGCTCGGGACAGGGGACGACTGAAGCTTTCTTT. The chain employs TRBV7-2 and TRBJ1-1; TRBD1 matches 10 bases. The CDR3 runs 14 residues. The germline CDR1 and CDR2 sequences are SGHTA and FQGNSA. V lost 4 bases, J lost 5 bases, and 4 bases stayed unmatched.

Of note for this clone: The same CDR3 is also encoded by other DNA sequences in this sample. The gene calls are TRBV5-1 and TRBJ1-1; D uncertain. The germline V gene has CDR1 SGHRS and CDR2 YFSETQ. Between the trimmed V and J ends, which lost 0 bases and 0 bases, there was a span of 6 bases. CDR3 length: 14 amino acids. The DNA for the CDR3 is TGCGCCAGCAGCTTGGACAACCTGAACACTGAAGCTTTCTTT. This codes for CASSLDNLNTEAFF.

J is TRBJ2-1 and V is TRBV3-1 (or the pseudogene TRBV3-2); 9 bases are shared with TRBD2. Germline V lookup: CDR1 LGHDT, CDR2 YNNKEL (reference sequence). The CDR3 extends over 15 amino acids. V shed 0 bases and J 5 bases; nucleotides not matched to a gene: 2. The CDR3 bases are TGTGCCAGCAGCCAAGATATAGCGGGAGACAATGAGCAGTTCTTC. Translation: CASSQDIAGDNEQFF.

The chain joins TRBV3-1 (or the pseudogene TRBV3-2) to TRBJ2-2; D possibly uses TRBD1 or TRBD2 (5 bases each). The CDR3 is 15 amino acids. The V gene lost 4 bases and the J gene lost 6 bases, with 15 bases spanning the gap. The germline CDR1 and CDR2 sequences are LGHDT and YNNKEL (reference sequence). The DNA for the CDR3 is TGTGCCAGCAGCCCTCCGAGAGGGGATCCCGGGGAGCTGTTTTTT. Translating it yields CASSPPRGDPGELFF.

Only one count was recorded for this clone. The rearrangement links TRBV15 to TRBJ2-1; weak D call: TRBD1 (6 bases). Per the germline V gene, CDR1 is LNHNV and CDR2 is YYDKDF (reference sequence). V gave up 0 bases and J gave up 2 bases, with 11 bases separating them. The CDR3 sequence is 16 residues long. CDR3 loop: CATSRDRGGTYNEQFF. The CDR3 DNA reads TGTGCCACCAGCAGAGATCGAGGGGGAACCTACAATGAGCAGTTCTTC.

The CDR3 protein is CASSLQDTDTQYF. Here the CDR3 DNA reads TGCGCCAGCAGCTTGCAAGACACAGATACGCAGTATTTT. This sequence joins TRBV5-1 and TRBJ2-3; the D is unclear. Germline CDR1 reads SGHRS; CDR2 reads YFSETQ. This CDR3 is built from 13 residues. Trimming pared 1 base from V and 2 bases from J, leaving 5 bases between.

The chain joins TRBV12-3 or TRBV12-4 to TRBJ2-1; possible D gene TRBD2, 5 bases. The germline V and J ends were trimmed by 6 bases and 12 bases, with 15 bases remaining between them. CDR3 size: 12 residues. The CDR3 nucleotides read TGTGCCAGCAGCTCAAGCGGACCAGCGCAGTTCTTC. Its protein is CASSSSGPAQFF.

CDR3 residues: CASSIVTQGRQPQHF. The CDR3 DNA is TGTGCCAGCAGTATCGTAACCCAGGGGAGGCAGCCCCAGCATTTT. The V and J genes are TRBV6-5 and TRBJ1-5; a weak D match, TRBD1 (6 bases). V dropped 5 bases and J dropped 7 bases, with 18 bases sitting between them. Germline loops: CDR1 MNHEY, CDR2 SVGAGI. The CDR3 runs 15 residues.

V is TRBV15 and J is TRBJ2-1, with a weak D call TRBD1 (5 bases). Germline V CDR1 and CDR2: LNHNV, YYDKDF (reference sequence). The CDR3 is made up of 17 amino acids. V was shortened by 0 bases and J by 4 bases, with 16 bases between the two germline ends. CDR3 sequence (DNA): TGTGCCACCAGCAGAGATCGTAGCACAGGTCGTTACAATGAGCAGTTCTTC. It codes for CATSRDRSTGRYNEQFF.